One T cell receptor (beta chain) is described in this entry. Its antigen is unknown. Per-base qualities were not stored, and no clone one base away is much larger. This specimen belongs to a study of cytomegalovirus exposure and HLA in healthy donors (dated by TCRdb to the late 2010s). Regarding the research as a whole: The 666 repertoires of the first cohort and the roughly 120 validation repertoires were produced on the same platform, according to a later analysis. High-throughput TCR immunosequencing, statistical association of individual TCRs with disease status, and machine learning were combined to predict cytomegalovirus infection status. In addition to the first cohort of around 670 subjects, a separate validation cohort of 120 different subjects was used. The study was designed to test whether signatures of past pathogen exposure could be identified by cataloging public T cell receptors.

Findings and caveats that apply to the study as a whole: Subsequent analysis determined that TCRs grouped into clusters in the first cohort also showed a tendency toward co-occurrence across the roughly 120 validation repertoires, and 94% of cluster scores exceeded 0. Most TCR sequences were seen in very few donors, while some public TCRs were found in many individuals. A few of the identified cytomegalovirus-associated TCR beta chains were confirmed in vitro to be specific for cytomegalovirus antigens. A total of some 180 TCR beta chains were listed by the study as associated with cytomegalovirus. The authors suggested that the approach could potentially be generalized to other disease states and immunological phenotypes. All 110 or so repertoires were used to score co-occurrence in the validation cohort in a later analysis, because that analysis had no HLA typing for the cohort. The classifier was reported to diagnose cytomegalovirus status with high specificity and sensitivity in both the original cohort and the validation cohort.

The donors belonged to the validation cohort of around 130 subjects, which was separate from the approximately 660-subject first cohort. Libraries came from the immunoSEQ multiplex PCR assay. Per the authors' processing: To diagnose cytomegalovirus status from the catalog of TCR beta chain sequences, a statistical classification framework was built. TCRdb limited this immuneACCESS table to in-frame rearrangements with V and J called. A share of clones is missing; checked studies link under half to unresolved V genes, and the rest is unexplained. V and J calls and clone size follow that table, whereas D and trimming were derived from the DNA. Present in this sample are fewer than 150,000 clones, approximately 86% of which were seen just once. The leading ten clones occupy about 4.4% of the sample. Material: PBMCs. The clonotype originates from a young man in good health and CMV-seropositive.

The base sequence is TGTGCCAGCAGCTTAGACCTCTGGACAGGGTATGACGAGCAGTACTTC. Translated, it reads CASSLDLWTGYDEQYF. The receptor chain draws on TRBV7-6 and TRBJ2-7; 8 junctional bases match TRBD1. The CDR3, from cysteine to phenylalanine, totals 16 residues. This entry keeps only the CDR3 DNA: 48 bases, framed from base 1. The junction shows trimming of 1 base on V and 5 bases on J, and the gene matches do not reach 10 bases of it. The germline V gene gives CDR1 as SGHVS and CDR2 as FNYEAQ.